One sample yielded the 23 T cell receptor beta chains listed below, sequenced in a study of cytomegalovirus exposure and HLA in healthy donors. 60 Vbeta and 13 Jbeta primers were used in PCR. The assay was immunoSEQ multiplex PCR, and TCRdb's table has in-frame clones only and misses some. This sample has about 95,000 clones, with 55% to 75% found just once. The sequenced sample consisted of PBMCs. The receptors were gathered from a woman in her forties or fifties in good health and CMV-seropositive.

The chain combines TRBV15 with TRBJ2-1, with D perhaps TRBD1 (5 bases). V was clipped by 1 base and J by 3 bases, with 10 bases between them. Germline CDR1 is LNHNV and CDR2 is YYDKDF (reference sequence). The length of the CDR3 is 15 residues. The DNA for the CDR3 is TGTGCCACCAGCAGAGTGGACACCAGCTACAATGAGCAGTTCTTC. Protein sequence: CATSRVDTSYNEQFF.

On this clone itself: The junction shows a germline mismatch at one end, possibly a read error. Other DNA sequences in this specimen translate into the identical CDR3. The V and J genes are TRBV10-3 and TRBJ2-1; D possibly corresponds to TRBD2 (5 bases). This CDR3 has 12 residues. Germline V gives CDR1 ENHRY, CDR2 SYGVKD. The CDR3 nucleotides read TGTGCCATCAGTGACCGGACTGATGAGCAATTCTTC. Translated, it gives CAISDRTDEQFF.

This chain joins TRBV25-1 and TRBJ1-1, with D possibly TRBD1 on 5 matching bases. This CDR3 contains 13 residues. V was pared by 8 bases and J by 9 bases, with 19 bases between. Germline CDR1 MGHDK, CDR2 SYGVNS. CDR3 protein: CASGGLGGAKAFF. For the CDR3, the DNA is TGTGCCAGCGGCGGCCTCGGGGGAGCCAAAGCTTTCTTT.

This clone showed up just once. This sequence joins TRBV19 and TRBJ1-5; 7 nucleotides agree with TRBD1. The germline V gene encodes CDR1 LNHDA and CDR2 SQIVND (reference sequence). There are 12 residues in the CDR3. Germline trimming cut 6 bases from V and 6 bases from J; bases unmatched to any gene: 2. The CDR3 reads CASRRTGQPQHF. The CDR3 DNA is TGTGCCAGTAGAAGGACAGGTCAGCCCCAGCATTTT.

The V gene is TRBV18, the J gene TRBJ1-2, with 8 bases identical to TRBD1. With 6 bases clipped from V and 1 base from J, the junction kept 7 bases outside the gene matches. In germline, CDR1 is KGHSH, CDR2 LQKENI. The CDR3 consists of 15 residues. This CDR3 reads CASSLGQGGNYGYTF. For the CDR3, the DNA is TGTGCCAGCTCCCTCGGACAGGGTGGTAACTATGGCTACACCTTC.

A single count supports this clone. This chain connects TRBV10-3 to TRBJ2-5; a weak D match, TRBD1 (6 bases). V lost 4 bases to trimming and J lost 5 bases, with 17 bases between them. Germline CDR1 and CDR2: ENHRY and SYGVKD. This CDR3 contains 15 residues. The CDR3 DNA sequence: TGTGCCATCAGTGGAGAGGGCGTTAGGGGGGAGACCCAGTACTTC. Translated: CAISGEGVRGETQYF.

This chain uses TRBV5-1 with TRBJ2-2; 9 bases are shared with TRBD2. The V segment lost 0 bases and the J segment 6 bases; nucleotides outside the gene matches: 6. Germline assignment: CDR1 SGHRS and CDR2 YFSETQ. The CDR3 extends over 16 amino acids. The CDR3 sequence: CASSLVPSGTSGELFF. The CDR3 DNA reads as TGCGCCAGCAGCTTGGTTCCTAGCGGGACGTCCGGGGAGCTGTTTTTT.

The chain has TRBV5-1 and TRBJ1-4; maybe TRBD1 (6 bases). The CDR3 contains 15 residues. V lost 2 bases and J lost 5, with 13 bases in between. Germline values: CDR1 SGHRS, CDR2 YFSETQ. CDR3: CASSFTGSYNEKLFF. CDR3 in DNA: TGCGCCAGCAGCTTTACAGGGTCCTACAATGAAAAACTGTTTTTT.

The genes are TRBV5-4 and TRBJ1-6; D gene uncertain. Looked up from germline, CDR1 is SGHNT and CDR2 is YYREEE (reference sequence). There are 15 residues in the CDR3. V lost 4 bases, J lost 7 bases, and 15 bases lay in between. CDR3 coding DNA: TGTGCCAGCAGCGAATTTTCAGGTGAAAATTCACCCCTCCACTTT. Protein product: CASSEFSGENSPLHF.

Ten or more counts support this clone. J is TRBJ2-3 and V is TRBV29-1; TRBD2 might be the D (5 bases). V lost 3 bases, J lost 6 bases, and 10 bases lay in between. CDR1 is SQVTM and CDR2 is ANQGSEA in the germline V gene. This CDR3 spans 12 amino acids. The CDR3 nucleotides are TGCAGCGTTGAGTCCGGGGTGGATACGCAGTATTTT. Translated: CSVESGVDTQYF.

The J gene is TRBJ1-5, the V gene TRBV27; no definite D call. Looked up from germline, CDR1 is MNHEY and CDR2 is SMNVEV (reference sequence). The CDR3 extends over 15 amino acids. Trimming took 5 bases from V and 3 from J, leaving 14 bases between them. The CDR3 bases are TGTGCCAGCAGTGCTGCGGGCAGCCTCAATCAGCCCCAGCATTTT. This codes for CASSAAGSLNQPQHF.

The chain uses TRBV7-6 and TRBJ1-4; D is perhaps TRBD1 (6 bases). In germline, CDR1 is SGHVS, CDR2 FNYEAQ. The CDR3 is 15 residues long. V gave up 5 bases and J gave up 4 bases, with 14 bases separating them. CDR3 sequence (DNA): TGTGCCAGCAGCCCAACAGGGTTGGGTAATGAAAAACTGTTTTTT. Its translation is CASSPTGLGNEKLFF.

The rearrangement joins TRBV7-2 to TRBJ2-2; D is perhaps TRBD2 (7 bases). The germline V and J ends were trimmed by 3 bases and 1 base, with 18 bases remaining between them. CDR1 is SGHTA and CDR2 is FQGNSA in the germline V gene. The CDR3 loop spans 18 amino acids. The CDR3: CASSFASGGGGNTGELFF. In nucleotides, the CDR3 is TGTGCCAGCAGCTTTGCGTCCGGGGGCGGGGGGAACACCGGGGAGCTGTTTTTT.

The V and J genes are TRBV5-1 and TRBJ2-1; 7 bases are a match to TRBD2. Germline CDR1 is SGHRS and CDR2 is YFSETQ. The J segment lost 7 bases and the V segment lost 4 bases, leaving 14 bases of the junction unmatched. There are 16 residues in the CDR3. CDR3 protein: CASSPRDGTTVNEQFF. The CDR3 coding sequence is TGCGCCAGCAGCCCGAGAGATGGGACTACCGTTAATGAGCAGTTCTTC.

In its sample, this clone was seen a few times. The rearrangement uses TRBV5-4 and TRBJ2-3; D is unclear. The CDR3 contains 14 residues. V dropped 2 bases and J dropped 1 base, with 8 bases sitting between them. Germline V gene data show CDR1 as SGHNT and CDR2 as YYREEE (reference sequence). The CDR3 loop is CASSFPVGTDTQYF. CDR3 coding DNA: TGTGCCAGCAGCTTTCCGGTCGGCACAGATACGCAGTATTTT.

Comments on this clone: Different DNA sequences within this sample yield the same CDR3. This sequence joins TRBV19 and TRBJ1-5; TRBD1 might be the D (5 bases). CDR1 and CDR2 (germline): LNHDA, SQIVND (reference sequence). This CDR3 is built from 14 residues. V shed 3 bases and J shed 2 bases, with 8 bases lying between them. The CDR3 DNA reads TGTGCCAGTAGTATTTCGGGGGGCAATCAGCCCCAGCATTTT. Its protein is CASSISGGNQPQHF.

V and J are TRBV5-1 and TRBJ2-5, with 9 positions matching TRBD1. TRBJ2-7 explains the end of the DNA better; the J call may be wrong. Germline V gene lookup returns CDR1 SGHRS and CDR2 YFSETQ. CDR3 length equals 14 residues. CDR3 sequence: CASSAGQGYHEQYF. The CDR3 DNA reads TGCGCCAGCAGTGCGGGACAGGGATACCACGAGCAGTACTTC.

This clone appeared a few times. V is TRBV27 and J is TRBJ2-3, with D possibly being TRBD2 (5 bases). Germline V gene sequence: CDR1 MNHEY, CDR2 SMNVEV (reference sequence). The CDR3 is 12 residues long. Trimming left V 7 bases short and J 6 bases short, with 11 bases between. The CDR3 reads CASKRASDTQYF. The CDR3 DNA reads TGTGCCAGCAAGAGGGCATCGGATACGCAGTATTTT.

The chain carries TRBV14 and TRBJ2-7; D perhaps matches TRBD2 (6 bases). CDR1 and CDR2 from the germline V gene are SGHDN and FVKESK. CDR3 length: 13 amino acids. V was pared by 4 bases and J by 5 bases, with 12 bases between. For the CDR3, the DNA is TGTGCCAGCAGCCTCGGGGGTCCCCACGAGCAGTACTTC. It translates to CASSLGGPHEQYF.

The rearrangement links TRBV6-1 to TRBJ2-5; 8 bases line up with TRBD1. The CDR3 length is 16 residues. Germline CDR1 reads MNHNS; CDR2 reads SASEGT. V gave up 1 base and J gave up 7 bases; unmatched junction bases: 11. CDR3 in DNA: TGTGCCAGCAGTGAAGGCGGGACAGGCAGTTCCTCGACCCAGTACTTC. This gives the protein CASSEGGTGSSSTQYF.

The chain joins TRBV6-5 to TRBJ1-2; D is perhaps TRBD1 (6 bases). This CDR3 region has 13 residues. V was shortened by 10 bases and J by 6 bases, with 18 bases between the two germline ends. Germline-derived CDR1 and CDR2 are MNHEY and SVGAGI. The CDR3: CATKTGQRHGYTF. As DNA, the CDR3 is TGTGCCACAAAAACCGGACAGAGGCATGGCTACACCTTC.

The rearrangement joins TRBV27 to TRBJ2-7, with 12 bases identical to TRBD2. CDR1 MNHEY and CDR2 SMNVEV come from the germline V gene (reference sequence). With V trimmed by 6 bases and J by 4 bases, 4 bases remained unmatched. This CDR3 has 14 residues. The CDR3 bases are TGTGCCAGCAGCCGACTAGCGGGGGCATACGAGCAGTACTTC. This sequence encodes CASSRLAGAYEQYF.

This clone is judged medium-sized (0.01 to 0.1%). The chain has TRBV5-1 and TRBJ2-7, with D possibly matching TRBD1 (6 bases). The V gene's germline CDR1 is SGHRS and CDR2 YFSETQ. Trimming left V 2 bases short and J 3 bases short, with 9 bases between. CDR3 length: 13 residues. CDR3 bases: TGCGCCAGCAGCTTAGGGGGAATCTACGAGCAGTACTTC. Its translation is CASSLGGIYEQYF.